The 4 T cell receptor beta chains in this list originate from one sample, sequenced in a study of T-cell reconstitution after alpha-beta-depleted transplantation in children. This sample's TCRbeta library carried unique molecular identifier barcodes. One entry per CDR3 protein results from TCRdb running MiXCR on the PCR reads. In the table there are a few hundred thousand distinct CDR3 sequences, approximately 20% of which are singletons. Sequencing was performed on PBMCs from the stem cell graft donor, taken from the stem cell graft. These receptors all stem from a human donor who donated a stem cell graft to a child with acute lymphoblastic leukemia.

This clonotype appeared a few times. V is TRBV5-1 and J is TRBJ1-1; D possibly corresponds to TRBD1 (6 bases). The germline CDR1 and CDR2 sequences are SGHRS and YFSETQ. The V gene lost 0 bases and the J gene lost 1 base, with 10 bases spanning the gap. CDR3 length: 15 residues. The CDR3 sequence is CASSLVGGSNTEAFF. CDR3 coding DNA: TGCGCCAGCAGCTTGGTAGGGGGATCGAACACTGAAGCTTTCTTT.

A few counts support this clonotype. The chain is built from TRBV20-1 and TRBJ2-2; D is perhaps TRBD1 or TRBD2 (5 bases each). Trimming left V 0 bases short and J 6 bases short, with 11 bases between. There are 14 residues in the CDR3. Germline V CDR1 and CDR2: DFQATT, SNEGSKA (reference sequence). The CDR3 loop is CSARDGAGPGELFF. CDR3 DNA: TGCAGTGCTAGAGATGGGGCGGGCCCCGGGGAGCTGTTTTTT.

The sample holds a few counts of this clonotype. The chain uses TRBV7-9 and TRBJ2-3; no firm D call. This CDR3 is 13 amino acids long. V was cut by 6 bases and J by 10 bases, with 17 bases left in between. The germline gives CDR1 SEHNR, CDR2 FQNEAQ (reference sequence). The CDR3 DNA reads as TGTGCCAGCAGTCCAGACCCCTCGTCCTCGCAGTATTTT. Protein sequence: CASSPDPSSSQYF.

This clonotype was observed a few times. The CDR3 DNA reads TGCAGTGCTAGAAGGGAGCCCTTTTTATACAATGAGCAGTTCTTC. Translation: CSARREPFLYNEQFF. The chain recombines TRBV20-1 with TRBJ2-1; TRBD2 is a possible D gene (5 bases). This CDR3 is 15 amino acids long. Trimming left V 2 bases short and J 4 bases short, with 15 bases between. Germline V CDR1 and CDR2: DFQATT, SNEGSKA (reference sequence).